Here is one T cell receptor (beta chain) with its context. The data were obtained in a study of blood T cell repertoires in COVID-19. Study details: The United States, Italy and Spain provided the acute and convalescent COVID-19 samples. Sources were T cells, B-cell-depleted T cells, or PBMCs; the material itself was cDNA or gDNA.

The CDR3 contains 14 residues. Germline V gene sequence: CDR1 PRHDT, CDR2 FYEKMQ (reference sequence). The V and J ends lost 5 bases and 5 bases respectively, with 15 bases between them. Methods used by the authors: Estimation of nucleated cell counts was performed using reference gene primer amplification. Sequenced by immunoSEQ multiplex PCR; TCRdb stores in-frame clones only, minus some. V, J and clone size reflect that table, while D and trimming were determined from the DNA. The sample records approximately 330,000 clones, 80% to 90% being singletons. Patients at the Seattle site were enrolled during active infection and followed longitudinally.

This TCR derives from a man aged 25-45 years with COVID-19, enrolled during active disease. The sample was peripheral blood. The rearrangement uses TRBV13 and TRBJ2-5, with D uncertain. CDR3 loop: CASSVLRVRETQYF. CDR3 DNA sequence: TGTGCCAGCAGCGTCCTGAGAGTTCGGGAGACCCAGTACTTC.